One sample yielded the 20 T cell receptor beta chains listed below, sequenced in a study of T cell repertoires in cytomegalovirus infection. TCRdb processed the reads anew with MiXCR; each CDR3 protein has one entry. The repertoire holds 800,000 to 950,000 distinct CDR3 sequences, with approximately 32% as singletons. These TCRs' antigens remain unknown. This sample comprised cultured CD8+ T cells from PBMCs, obtained from culture after CMV antigen stimulation. These receptors originate from a human donor in good health (CMV status not recorded). Some clones in this sample may be carry-over from other donors' samples.

V usage is TRBV27 and J usage is TRBJ1-2; 8 bases line up with TRBD1. The germline V gene has CDR1 MNHEY and CDR2 SMNVEV (reference sequence). Unmatched junction bases numbered 7, after V lost 4 bases and J lost 0 bases. This CDR3 has 16 amino acids. CDR3 coding DNA: TGTGCCAGCAGTTCTACCCGGGACAGGCCTAACTATGGCTACACCTTC. Translated: CASSSTRDRPNYGYTF.

The rearrangement links TRBV27 to TRBJ1-1; a weak D match, TRBD1 (5 bases). CDR1 and CDR2 from the germline V gene are MNHEY and SMNVEV (reference sequence). The V gene lost 5 bases and the J gene lost 0 bases, with 13 bases spanning the gap. The CDR3 covers 15 residues. The DNA for the CDR3 is TGTGCCAGCAGTATACCGGGACTCATGAACACTGAAGCTTTCTTT. Its protein product is CASSIPGLMNTEAFF.

The V and J genes are TRBV28 and TRBJ2-7, with 11 bases lining up with TRBD1. Unmatched junction bases numbered 7, after V lost 2 bases and J lost 7 bases. The CDR3 totals 15 residues. Germline V gene lookup returns CDR1 MDHEN and CDR2 SYDVKM. Written as DNA, the CDR3 is TGTGCCAGCAGTTTAAGGACAGGGGGCGCGAAAGAGCAGTACGTC. Translated: CASSLRTGGAKEQYV.

This chain links TRBV5-1 with TRBJ2-2, with D perhaps TRBD2 (6 bases). The germline V and J ends were trimmed by 4 bases and 1 base, with 14 bases remaining between them. The CDR3 has 16 residues. Germline-derived CDR1 and CDR2 are SGHRS and YFSETQ. CDR3 coding DNA: TGCGCCAGCAGCCCCGCAGCGGGCCAGAACACCGGGGAGCTGTTTTTT. This codes for CASSPAAGQNTGELFF.

To note about this clonotype: At one end, the junction sequence differs from germline, possibly due to a read error. V and J are TRBV6-1 and TRBJ2-2; 8 nucleotides match TRBD1. Germline CDR1 and CDR2: MNHNS and SASEGT. The CDR3 runs 17 residues. Here the CDR3 reads CAGSGPQGAANTGELFF. DNA for the CDR3: TGTGCCGGCAGTGGGCCCCAGGGGGCTGCGAACACCGGGGAGCTGTTTTTT.

This clonotype has a handful of counts. The V and J genes are TRBV12-3 or TRBV12-4 and TRBJ1-2, with D unclear. The CDR3 consists of 14 residues. V was trimmed by 5 bases and J by 2 bases, leaving 12 bases between them. CDR3 sequence (DNA): TGTGCCAGCAGTGTAGGACGGGGAAACTATGGCTACACCTTC. Translated, it gives CASSVGRGNYGYTF.

The chain is built from TRBV23-1 and TRBJ2-7, with 7 bases that match TRBD1. TRBV23-1 is known as an ORF, though its function is uncertain. V lost 7 bases to trimming and J lost 1 base; unmatched junction nucleotides: 7. The CDR3 length is 14 residues. The CDR3 DNA reads TGCGCCAGCAACCTCCAGGGGGAATCCTACGAGCAGTACGTC. Its translation: CASNLQGESYEQYV.

This clonotype was observed a few times. The J gene is TRBJ2-1, the V gene TRBV6-1; 8 nucleotides match TRBD1. From germline, CDR1 is MNHNS and CDR2 SASEGT. CDR3 length: 15 residues. The V and J ends lost 6 bases and 4 bases, in that order; junction bases with no gene match: 8. CDR3 in amino acids: CASRGLGQAYNEQFF. The CDR3 DNA reads as TGTGCCAGCAGGGGATTGGGACAGGCGTACAATGAGCAGTTCTTC.

This clonotype was observed many times. The rearrangement joins TRBV7-2 to TRBJ2-3; 9 bases line up with TRBD1. The CDR3 totals 16 residues. The trim removed 1 base at V and 6 bases at J, leaving 8 bases unmatched. Germline values: CDR1 SGHTA, CDR2 FQGNSA. CDR3 coding DNA: TGTGCCAGCAGCTTAGTGACAGGGGGGTTATTGGATACGCAGTATTTT. Its translation is CASSLVTGGLLDTQYF.

The CDR3 here is CASLRGDTEAFF. Written as DNA, the CDR3 is TGTGCCAGCCTTCGTGGGGACACTGAAGCTTTCTTT. The genes are TRBV6-2 or TRBV6-3 and TRBJ1-1, with D uncertain. CDR3 length: 12 amino acids. The germline V gene encodes CDR1 MNHEY and CDR2 SVGEGT. Between the trimmed V and J ends, which lost 8 bases and 3 bases, there was a span of 10 bases.

The sample holds a few counts of this clonotype. CDR3 sequence (DNA): TGTGCCAGCACCCTCGTCGAGGGACAGAACACCGGGGAGCTGTTTTTT. Translation: CASTLVEGQNTGELFF. The chain combines TRBV7-6 with TRBJ2-2; TRBD1 is a possible D gene (6 bases). Germline V gene sequence: CDR1 SGHVS, CDR2 FNYEAQ. With 7 bases removed from V and 1 base from J, the gap between germline ends came to 16 bases. The CDR3 sequence is 16 residues long.

This clonotype showed up just a few times. This rearrangement joins TRBV6-2 or TRBV6-3 to TRBJ1-5, with a weak D call TRBD1 (6 bases). V was pared by 6 bases and J by 4 bases, with 22 bases between. The CDR3 covers 17 residues. Germline CDR1 reads MNHEY; CDR2 reads SVGEGT. In nucleotides, the CDR3 is TGTGCCAGCAGCTATTCCTCGGACAGCCTACGGAATCAGCCCCAGCATTTT. The encoded protein is CASSYSSDSLRNQPQHF.

The chain links TRBV19 to TRBJ2-1, with D perhaps matching TRBD1 (6 bases). V was clipped by 7 bases and J by 2 bases, with 15 bases between them. The CDR3 is 15 amino acids. The germline V gene has CDR1 LNHDA and CDR2 SQIVND (reference sequence). This chain's CDR3 is CASTAGTPTYNEQFF. The DNA for the CDR3 is TGTGCCAGTACCGCCGGGACACCGACCTACAATGAGCAGTTCTTC.

The rearrangement links TRBV27 to TRBJ2-1; tentative D call: TRBD1 (5 bases). Looked up from germline, CDR1 is MNHEY and CDR2 is SMNVEV (reference sequence). V was cut by 9 bases and J by 5 bases, with 20 bases left in between. The CDR3 has 15 amino acids. The CDR3 DNA reads TGTGCCAGTAACCAGGGCCTCCCTTGGAACAATGAGCAGTTCTTC. Amino acid sequence: CASNQGLPWNNEQFF.

V is TRBV2 and J is TRBJ1-1; TRBD1 matches at 7 bases. CDR3 length: 15 amino acids. The germline CDR1 and CDR2 sequences are SNHLY and FYNNEI. The ends lost 6 bases at V and 1 base at J; junction bases unmatched: 8. CDR3 bases: TGTGCCAGCAGGACGGGACAGAAAAGGAACACTGAAGCTTTCTTT. Translation gives CASRTGQKRNTEAFF. Variable domain in full (rest from reference TRBV2 and TRBJ1-1): EPEVTQTPSHQVTQMGQEVILRCVPISNHLYFYWYRQILGQKVEFLVSFYNNEISEKSEIFDDQFSVERPDGSNFTLKIRSTKLEDSAMYFCASRTGQKRNTEAFFGQGTRLTVV.

The chain links TRBV29-1 to TRBJ1-2; 7 nucleotides agree with TRBD1. The CDR3 covers 18 residues. The V gene end was trimmed by 2 bases and the J gene end by 4 bases; junction bases not matched to a gene: 19. Germline-derived CDR1 and CDR2 are SQVTM and ANQGSEA. CDR3 amino acids: CSVELLSRAGGTFYGYTF. CDR3 in DNA: TGCAGCGTTGAACTTCTTTCCCGCGCAGGGGGGACCTTCTATGGCTACACCTTC. The variable domain in full, completed from reference TRBV29-1 and TRBJ1-2, reads SAVISQKPSRDICQRGTSLTIQCQVDSQVTMMFWYRQQPGQSLTLIATANQGSEATYESGFVIDKFPISRPNLTFSTLTVSNMSPEDSSIYLCSVELLSRAGGTFYGYTFGSGTRLTVV.

This chain joins TRBV7-9 and TRBJ1-2; D call uncertain. The CDR3 is 13 amino acids. From germline, CDR1 is SEHNR and CDR2 FQNEAQ (reference sequence). V was pared by 1 base and J by 7 bases, with 10 bases between. CDR3 DNA: TGTGCCAGCAGCTTAGGAGAGATCTTTGGCTACACCTTC. Encoded protein: CASSLGEIFGYTF.

This chain connects TRBV6-5 to TRBJ2-5, with D possibly matching TRBD1 (7 bases). Germline CDR1 and CDR2: MNHEY and SVGAGI. Deletions cut 6 bases from V and 2 bases from J, with 25 bases between. This CDR3 has 18 residues. The CDR3 loop is CASSPSRLQGGLQETQYF. The CDR3 DNA follows: TGTGCCAGCAGCCCCTCCCGGCTCCAGGGGGGCCTTCAAGAGACCCAGTACTTC.

The CDR3 protein is CASRPQGAGNTIYF. The DNA of the CDR3 is TGTGCCAGCAGGCCACAGGGGGCAGGAAACACCATATATTTT. The chain employs TRBV27 and TRBJ1-3; the match to TRBD1 covers 9 bases. Per germline, CDR1 MNHEY and CDR2 SMNVEV (reference sequence). The J segment lost 4 bases and the V segment lost 6 bases, leaving 4 bases of the junction unmatched. This CDR3 region has 14 residues.

The gene calls are TRBV5-1 and TRBJ2-1, with D perhaps matching TRBD1 (6 bases). Deletions cut 0 bases from V and 0 bases from J, with 13 bases between. The CDR3 is 17 amino acids. Looked up from germline, CDR1 is SGHRS and CDR2 is YFSETQ. This CDR3 is CASSLGQVTFSYNEQFF. The CDR3 DNA reads as TGCGCCAGCAGCTTGGGACAGGTTACCTTCTCCTACAATGAGCAGTTCTTC.